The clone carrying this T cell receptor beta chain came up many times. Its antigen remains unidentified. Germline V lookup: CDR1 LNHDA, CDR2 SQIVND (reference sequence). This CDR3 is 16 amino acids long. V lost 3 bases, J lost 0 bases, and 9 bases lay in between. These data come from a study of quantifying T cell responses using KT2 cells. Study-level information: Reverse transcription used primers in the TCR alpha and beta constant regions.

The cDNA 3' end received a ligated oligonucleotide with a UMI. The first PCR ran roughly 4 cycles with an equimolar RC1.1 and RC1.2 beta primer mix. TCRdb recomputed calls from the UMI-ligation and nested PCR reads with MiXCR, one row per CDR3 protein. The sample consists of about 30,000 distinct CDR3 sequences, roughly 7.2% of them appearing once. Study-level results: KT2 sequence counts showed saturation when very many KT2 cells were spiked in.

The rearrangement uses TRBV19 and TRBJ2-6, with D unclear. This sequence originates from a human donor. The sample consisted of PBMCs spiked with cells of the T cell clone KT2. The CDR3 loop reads CASSIDSTSGANVLTF. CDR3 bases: TGTGCCAGTAGTATCGACTCCACCTCTGGGGCCAACGTCCTGACTTTC.